This T cell receptor (beta chain) comes out of a study of T cells after yellow fever vaccination. Overall study context: Preparing low-cell-number fractions relied on SMART-Seq v4 Ultra Low Input. Study observations and caveats: The study re-detected most primary-vaccination clones after the booster (approximately 96% CD4, just over 85% CD8). Abundant bulk-derived clonotypes could contaminate FACS-sorted repertoires.

TCRdb processed the 5' RACE reads anew with MiXCR; each CDR3 protein has one entry. The data show about 58,000 distinct CDR3 sequences, approximately 6.5% seen once. With 3 bases removed from V and 9 bases from J, the gap between germline ends came to 13 bases. Per the germline V gene, CDR1 is KGHDR and CDR2 is SFDVKD. The CDR3 has 14 residues. This clonotype showed up many times. Antigen specificity is unknown. The sequences come from CD8+ T cells sorted from PBMCs, collected on the day of the first yellow fever vaccination. This sequence was found in a man between 18 and 35 years old who received the YFV17D yellow fever vaccine. This sequence joins TRBV24-1 and TRBJ2-2; D gene ambiguous. The CDR3 spells CATSDPGSRRELFF. CDR3 bases: TGTGCCACCAGTGATCCCGGGTCCCGGAGGGAGCTGTTTTTT.